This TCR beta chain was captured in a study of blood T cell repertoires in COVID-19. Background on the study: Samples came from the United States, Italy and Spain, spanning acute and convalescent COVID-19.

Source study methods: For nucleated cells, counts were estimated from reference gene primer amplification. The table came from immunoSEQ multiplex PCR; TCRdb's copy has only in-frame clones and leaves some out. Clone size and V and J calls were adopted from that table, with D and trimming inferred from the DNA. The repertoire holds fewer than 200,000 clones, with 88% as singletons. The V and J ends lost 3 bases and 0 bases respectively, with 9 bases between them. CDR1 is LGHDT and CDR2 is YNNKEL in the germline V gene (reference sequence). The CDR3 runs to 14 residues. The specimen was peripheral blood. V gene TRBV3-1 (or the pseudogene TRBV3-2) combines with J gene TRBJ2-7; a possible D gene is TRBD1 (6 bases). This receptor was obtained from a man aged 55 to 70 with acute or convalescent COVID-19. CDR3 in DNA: TGTGCCAGCAGCCAGGGGGCGCTCTCCTACGAGCAGTACTTC. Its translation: CASSQGALSYEQYF.